This TCR beta chain was sequenced during a study of graft-versus-host responses after intestinal transplantation. V dropped 10 bases and J dropped 5 bases, with 15 bases sitting between them. Germline CDR1 KGHSH, CDR2 LQKENI. The CDR3 is made up of 13 amino acids. About this clone: Its target is unknown.

This table comes from immunoSEQ multiplex PCR, and its TCRdb copy is limited to in-frame clones, with some not included. The table records over 85,000 clones, 91% of them present only once. The sequencing here drew on unstimulated CD4+ T cells sorted from spleen or lymph node cells, taken before transplant. This chain connects TRBV18 to TRBJ1-5; D ambiguous. This clonotype was obtained from a human donor who was the organ donor for an intestinal transplant. DNA of the CDR3: TGTGCCACCCGAGGGCAGGACTATCAGCCCCAGCATTTT. The encoded protein is CATRGQDYQPQHF.